This T cell receptor beta chain originates from a study of early T cells in non-severe SARS-CoV-2 infection. Study-level information: Sequencing was performed on bulk RNA from unsorted whole blood, leaving chains unpaired.

Overall study findings and caveats: Matches to VDJdb favored anti-spike CD8 responses and missed private and CD4 specificities.

The CDR3 is 12 residues long. The germline V and J ends were trimmed by 2 bases and 9 bases, with 7 bases remaining between them. Germline CDR1 is SEHNR and CDR2 is FQNEAQ (reference sequence). This clonotype came up many times. Antigen unknown. Individual cDNA molecules carried attached unique molecular identifiers. One entry per CDR3 protein results from TCRdb running MiXCR on the 5' RACE reads. Here the sample spans 39,000 or so distinct CDR3 sequences, roughly 6% being singletons. The chain combines TRBV7-9 with TRBJ2-2, with D perhaps matching TRBD1 (5 bases). This sample comprised whole blood, obtained at baseline. This TCR came from an adult who was a healthcare worker with PCR-confirmed SARS-CoV-2 infection or an uninfected control (not recorded which). Here the CDR3 DNA reads TGTGCCAGCAGCTTACAGGGTTGGGAGCTGTTTTTT. It translates to CASSLQGWELFF.